This T cell receptor (beta chain) was observed in a study of cytomegalovirus exposure and HLA in healthy donors. This clone was detected once. Its antigen is unidentified. The PCR was carried out with 60 Vbeta primers and 13 Jbeta primers. TCRdb keeps only in-frame clones here, not all; method: immunoSEQ multiplex PCR. Of some 200,000 clones listed, around four fifths were seen once; the top ten hold around 2.9%. Trimming left V 3 bases short and J 3 bases short, with 12 bases between. Germline loops: CDR1 LNHDA, CDR2 SQIVND (reference sequence). The CDR3 runs 14 residues. Study-level results: Overall, about 160 TCR beta chains were annotated as cytomegalovirus-associated. The study found most TCR sequences rare, yet found some public TCRs in many donors. A later analysis appeared to link common viral pathogens to several of the most significant clusters.

The chain links TRBV19 to TRBJ2-7, with D possibly being TRBD2 (6 bases). The source material was PBMCs. The clonotype was recovered from a woman aged 55-69 years in good health and CMV-seropositive. The CDR3 bases are TGTGCCAGTAGTATTGGCGCGGGATACTACGAGCAGTACTTC. Protein: CASSIGAGYYEQYF.